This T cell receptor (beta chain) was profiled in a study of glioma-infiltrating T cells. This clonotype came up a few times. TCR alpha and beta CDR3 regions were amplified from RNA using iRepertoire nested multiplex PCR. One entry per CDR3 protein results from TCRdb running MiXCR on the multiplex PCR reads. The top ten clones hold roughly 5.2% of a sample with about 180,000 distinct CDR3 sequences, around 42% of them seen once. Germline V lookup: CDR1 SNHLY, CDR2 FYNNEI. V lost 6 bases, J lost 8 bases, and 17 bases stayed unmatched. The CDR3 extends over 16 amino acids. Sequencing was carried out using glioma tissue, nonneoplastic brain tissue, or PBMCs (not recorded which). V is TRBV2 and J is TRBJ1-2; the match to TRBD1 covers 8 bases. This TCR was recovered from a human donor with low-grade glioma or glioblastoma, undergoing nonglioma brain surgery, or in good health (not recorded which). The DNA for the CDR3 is TGTGCCAGCAGGGAGTCTCGGGGGCAGGGGGCGGGAGGCTACACCTTC. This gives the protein CASRESRGQGAGGYTF.